This T cell receptor beta chain was sequenced during a study of T-cell reconstitution after alpha-beta-depleted transplantation in children (dated by TCRdb to the mid-2010s). About the investigation overall: T-cell immune reconstitution after TCRalphabeta/CD19-depleted allogeneic hematopoietic cell transplantation in children was quantitatively tracked in the study by means of TCR repertoire profiling. General findings and caveats noted by the study authors: In some patients, high TCRbeta diversity at day 60 was attributed to recipient T cells and intrathymic progenitors that had survived conditioning. The frequencies of hyperexpanded clones fell over the following months, and after one year, T-cell counts and TCRbeta diversity were mostly attributed to newly produced T cells. Apparently early alphabetaT-cell count recovery about two months after transplant reportedly relied on only several hundred rapidly expanded clones derived from non-depleted graft cells.

The protocol used for the library was PCR. Instrument used: Illumina HiSeq 2500. TCR library preparation used molecular barcoding, with unique molecular identifiers applied to normalize quantification of the TCRbeta repertoire. Clones were called with MiXCR by TCRdb after fastp trimmed the public reads at Q25, and only in-frame beta chains were retained. CDR3 protein sequences are deduplicated, and each keeps its most common genes and DNA. The sample table lists almost 600,000 distinct CDR3 sequences, 25% to 30% of them with a count of one. The ten biggest clones cover around 36% of the sample. This clonotype has only a few counts. It lacks a known antigen. No much larger clonotype is one base removed from it; base qualities were not supplied. Reading the label with the study, this specimen's treatment or condition is: allogeneic hematopoietic cell transplantation with graft depleted of TCRalphabeta T cells and CD19 B cells. The transplant recipients were children given TCRalphabeta/CD19-depleted allogeneic hematopoietic cell grafts.

V is clipped by 2 bases and J by 1 base, and the sequence between their germline boundaries is 5 bases long. The CDR3, from cysteine to phenylalanine, totals 13 residues. Just CDR3 DNA is preserved here, 39 bases in frame from base 1. CDR1 and CDR2 were assigned from the germline V gene as ENHRY and SYGVKD. Rearrangement joined TRBV10-3 to TRBJ1-1; the D gene identity is not certain. The sequenced sample was PBMCs, obtained before TCRalphabeta/CD19-depleted stem cell transplant. This clonotype was sampled from a boy in the first two years of life with Wiskott-Aldrich syndrome, due to receive a stem cell transplant. The DNA is as follows: TGTGCCATCAGTGAGCGGAGGAACACTGAAGCTTTCTTT. Its amino acids are CAISERRNTEAFF.